The table lists the clone carrying this T cell receptor (beta chain) with a count of one. TCRdb's copy holds only in-frame clones and misses some; the assay was immunoSEQ multiplex PCR. This table has 25,000 to 35,000 clones, 88% appearing once. The time point was: before natalizumab initiation. This entry comes from a study of multiple sclerosis patients with progressive multifocal leukoencephalopathy. The CDR3 runs to 13 residues. Germline CDR1 is MNHEY and CDR2 is SVGAGI. Trimming removed 2 bases at V and 4 bases at J, with 8 bases between. Sequenced sample: PBMCs. The chain recombines TRBV6-5 with TRBJ1-2; unclear D gene. The source is a human donor with multiple sclerosis. The CDR3 protein is CASSYGSSYGYTF. CDR3 nucleotides: TGTGCCAGCAGTTACGGCTCTTCCTATGGCTACACCTTC.